The rows below give T cell receptor beta chains drawn from one sample of a study of blood T cell repertoires in COVID-19. Method: immunoSEQ multiplex PCR; TCRdb's copy keeps in-frame clones and lacks some. The data hold just under 100,000 clones, with just over 85% observed a single time. The sequencing sample was made of peripheral blood. The source of these receptors is a woman between 55 and 75 years old in a cohort sampled during active or convalescent COVID-19. Both conserved end residues are part of each CDR3. The D gene is left open where the match is weak. Only some rows state a clone size, as once, few, many or a class for expanded clones.

clone_size j_call v_call d_call cdr3_nt cdr3_aa
- TRBJ1-4 TRBV5-1 TRBD1 TGCGCCAGCGGACAGGGGTCGGGGGAAAAACTGTTTTTT CASGQGSGEKLFF
few TRBJ2-1 TRBV5-4 - TGTGCCAGCAGCTTTGGCAGCTCCTACAATGAGCAGTTCTTC CASSFGSSYNEQFF
- TRBJ2-7 TRBV5-1 - TGCGCCAGCAGCAACGGACTTTACGAGCAGTACTTC CASSNGLYEQYF
- TRBJ1-2 TRBV7-9 TRBD1 TGTGCCAGCAGCGGACAGGGCCGTTTTAACTATGGCTACACCTTC CASSGQGRFNYGYTF
- TRBJ2-1 TRBV27 - TGTGCCAGCAGTTTAGGGCTAGCGACCTACAATGAGCAGTTCTTC CASSLGLATYNEQFF
- TRBJ1-5 TRBV18 - TGTGCCAGCTCACGCGGAGGGGCAGGAATAAATCAGCCCCAGCATTTT CASSRGGAGINQPQHF
- TRBJ2-1 TRBV15 - TGTGCCACCAGTAGCACCCCGGGGAATGAGCAGTTCTTC CATSSTPGNEQFF
- TRBJ1-1 TRBV5-1 TRBD1 TGCGCCAGCAGCCCAAGAGAGGGGGCGAACACTGAAGCTTTCTTT CASSPREGANTEAFF
- TRBJ1-1 TRBV5-1 TRBD1 TGCGCCAGCAGCTCCTGGACAGGTAATACTGAAGCTTTCTTT CASSSWTGNTEAFF
- TRBJ1-2 TRBV6-6 - TGTGCCAGCAGTTACTACGAGGATGGCTACACCTTC CASSYYEDGYTF
- TRBJ2-7 TRBV20-1 TRBD2 TGCAGTGCTAGACCCGGGGGGGAGCAGTACTTC CSARPGGEQYF
- TRBJ2-2 TRBV27 - TGTGCCAGCGCCTACTCGAGCGGGGAGCTGTTTTTT CASAYSSGELFF
- TRBJ1-2 TRBV5-8 - TGTGCCAGCAGCTTAAGGGGCAGAGAGTACTATGGCTACACCTTC CASSLRGREYYGYTF
- TRBJ1-4 TRBV2 - TGTGCCAGCAGGAGTAGGGGAGGTAGCGAAAAACTGTTTTTT CASRSRGGSEKLFF
- TRBJ2-1 TRBV5-4 - TGTGCCAGCAGCGTTAGAGGAAGCTCCTACAATGAGCAGTTCTTC CASSVRGSSYNEQFF
- TRBJ2-1 TRBV12-3/TRBV12-4 - TGTGCCAGCAGTTTAGTCTCCAATGAGCAGTTCTTC CASSLVSNEQFF
- TRBJ2-3 TRBV28 - TGTGCCAGCATCATTGGGGACAACACAGATACGCAGTATTTT CASIIGDNTDTQYF
- TRBJ1-6 TRBV7-9 - TGTGCCAGCAGCTTAGGGACAAAGGCTTCACCCCTCCACTTT CASSLGTKASPLHF
once TRBJ1-2 TRBV5-1 - TGCGCCAGCAGATTTACAGGAGATAACTATGGCTACACCTTC CASRFTGDNYGYTF
- TRBJ2-1 TRBV19 - TGTGCCAGTAGTCTAACAGGGCTAGATGAGCAGTTCTTC CASSLTGLDEQFF
- TRBJ2-7 TRBV18 - TGTGCCAGCTCACCACCGCAGGGAACCGAGCAGTACTTC CASSPPQGTEQYF
- TRBJ2-2 TRBV19 - TGTGCCAGTAGTACGGGGGTTTCGGGCGGGACCCCTCCCGGGGAGCTGTTTTTT CASSTGVSGGTPPGELFF
once TRBJ1-1 TRBV5-4 - TGTGCCAGCAGCCCCTCAGGTCTTAGTGCTGAAGCTTTCTTT CASSPSGLSAEAFF
- TRBJ2-1 TRBV5-1 - TGCGCCAGCAGCCTGAACTATCGAGGTGAGCAGTTCTTC CASSLNYRGEQFF
few TRBJ2-1 TRBV5-1 - TGCGCCAGCAGCTTGGATCCCACATACAATGAGCAGTTCTTC CASSLDPTYNEQFF
- TRBJ2-7 TRBV10-3 - TGTGCCATCAGCCGGACAGAGTTGAGCTCCTACGAGCAGTACTTC CAISRTELSSYEQYF
- TRBJ2-3 TRBV27 - TGTGCCAGCAGTTTACAGGGGAAAGCGCAGTATTTT CASSLQGKAQYF
- TRBJ2-1 TRBV6-1 TRBD2 TGTGCCAGCAGTGAAATAGGGACTAGCTCCTACAATGAGCAGTTCTTC CASSEIGTSSYNEQFF
- TRBJ1-4 TRBV29-1 TRBD1 TGCAGCGTTGGTACAGGGGGAGCTGAAAAACTGTTTTTT CSVGTGGAEKLFF
- TRBJ2-5 TRBV3-1/TRBV3-2 - TGTGCCAGCAGCCAAGTGGGGGGAGCCATGAAGACCCAGTACTTC CASSQVGGAMKTQYF
- TRBJ1-4 TRBV19 - TGTGCCAGTAGTACGCCGGCAGGGAGGCCTCAAAATGAAAAACTGTTTTTT CASSTPAGRPQNEKLFF
- TRBJ2-7 TRBV6-1 TRBD1 TGTGCCAGCAGTGAAGGGAGGACACAGGGGGGTCTCTACGAGCAGTACTTC CASSEGRTQGGLYEQYF
- TRBJ2-1 TRBV18 TRBD2 TGTGCCAGCTCACTACGGACTAGCAGTTCCTACAATGAGCAGTTCTTC CASSLRTSSSYNEQFF
- TRBJ2-1 TRBV5-5 TRBD2 TGTGCCAGCAGCACCCGGACTAGCGCCCACACCGACAATGAGCAGTTCTTC CASSTRTSAHTDNEQFF
- TRBJ1-1 TRBV28 - TGTGCCAGCGCGTTGAGGGGGTCCACTGAAGCTTTCTTT CASALRGSTEAFF
- TRBJ1-6 TRBV9 - TGTGCCAGCAGCGTTACAGGGCGTGAGAATTCACCCCTCCACTTT CASSVTGRENSPLHF
- TRBJ1-2 TRBV5-4 - TGTGCCAGCAGCTTGGACAGGGTCTATGGCTACACCTTC CASSLDRVYGYTF
- TRBJ2-7 TRBV14 TRBD1 TGTGCCAGCAGCCAAGGTGGACAGGGGACTTACGAGCAGTACTTC CASSQGGQGTYEQYF
- TRBJ2-7 TRBV10-3 - TGTGCCATCAGTGAGTCGCGGGCCTCCTACGAGCAGTACTTC CAISESRASYEQYF
- TRBJ2-7 TRBV19 - TGTGCCAGTAGCGAACCAGGGGGACTGAGGGGCTACGAGCAGTACTTC CASSEPGGLRGYEQYF
- TRBJ2-2 TRBV7-7 - TGTGCTAGCAGCTTGGGGGGGGGCTCCACCGGGGAGCTGTTTTTT CASSLGGGSTGELFF
- TRBJ1-1 TRBV18 - TGTGCCAGCTCACTTTACGCGCTACCAGGGGACACTGAAGCTTTCTTT CASSLYALPGDTEAFF
- TRBJ2-5 TRBV4-1 - TGCGCCAGCAGCCGGCTTGCCACCGAGACCCAGTACTTC CASSRLATETQYF
- TRBJ2-3 TRBV11-2 TRBD2 TGTGCCAGCAGCTCGCCTAGCGGGAGACGAGACTCTCTCCCAGATACGCAGTATTTT CASSSPSGRRDSLPDTQYF
- TRBJ1-5 TRBV28 - TGTGCCAGCAGTACAATACAGGGAACCGTCCCCAATCAGCCCCAGCATTTT CASSTIQGTVPNQPQHF